This T cell receptor (beta chain) derives from a study of cytomegalovirus exposure and HLA in healthy donors. The PCR ran on 60 Vbeta and 13 Jbeta primers. Assay used: immunoSEQ multiplex PCR; TCRdb lists only in-frame clones, some missing. The sample yields some 140,000 clones, about four fifths seen once. This clone has a single count. Its antigen remains unidentified. Study-wide results and limits: In a later analysis, TCR beta V- and J-gene trimming showed a link to a missense DCLRE1C variant. Per published reports, the classifier diagnosed cytomegalovirus status with high specificity and sensitivity.

Germline lookup yields CDR1 SGHRS and CDR2 YFSETQ. Trimming cost V 4 bases and J 4 bases, with 17 bases left between them. The CDR3 loop spans 15 amino acids. The TCR originated in a man under 40 in good health. The rearrangement links TRBV5-1 to TRBJ2-5; TRBD2 is a possible D gene (6 bases). The sequencing input was PBMCs. CDR3 protein: CASSPRVSRGETQYF. As DNA, the CDR3 is TGCGCCAGCAGCCCACGGGTTTCGCGGGGAGAGACCCAGTACTTC.